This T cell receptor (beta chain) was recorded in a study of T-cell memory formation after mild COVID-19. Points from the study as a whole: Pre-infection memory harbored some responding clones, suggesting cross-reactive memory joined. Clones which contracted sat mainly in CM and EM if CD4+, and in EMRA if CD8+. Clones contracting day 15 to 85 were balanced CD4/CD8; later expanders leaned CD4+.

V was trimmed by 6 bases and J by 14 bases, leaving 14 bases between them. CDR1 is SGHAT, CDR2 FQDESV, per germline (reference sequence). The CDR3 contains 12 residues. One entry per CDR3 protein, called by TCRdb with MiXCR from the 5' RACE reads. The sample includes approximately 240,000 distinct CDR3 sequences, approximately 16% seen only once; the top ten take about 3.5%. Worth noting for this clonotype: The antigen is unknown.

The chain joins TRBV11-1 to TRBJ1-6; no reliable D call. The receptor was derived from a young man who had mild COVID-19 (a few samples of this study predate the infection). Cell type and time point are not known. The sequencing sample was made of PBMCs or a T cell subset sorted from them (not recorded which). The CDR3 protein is CASSPDLQSLHF. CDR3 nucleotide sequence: TGTGCCAGCAGTCCCGACCTCCAGTCCCTCCACTTT. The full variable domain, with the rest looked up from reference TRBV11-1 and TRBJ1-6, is EAEVAQSPRYKITEKSQAVAFWCDPISGHATLYWYRQILGQGPELLVQFQDESVVDDSQLPKDRFSAERLKGVDSTLKIQPAELGDSAMYLCASSPDLQSLHFGNGTRLTVT.